The rows below give T cell receptor beta chains drawn from one sample of a study of T cell clones after liver transplantation. The table came from immunoSEQ multiplex PCR; TCRdb's copy has only in-frame clones and leaves some out. The repertoire consists of 70,000 to 85,000 clones, with 80% occurring once and the leading ten covering over 0.45%. Sequenced material: CD4+ T cells from blood, taken before liver transplant. The receptors shown here come from a human donor who received a liver transplant. CDR3s include the opening cysteine and the closing phenylalanine or tryptophan. The order of the fields is J gene, clone size, D gene, V gene, CDR3 protein, CDR3 DNA. The D gene is left open where the match is weak. Not every row has a clone size; where given, it reads once, few, many or a size class.

j_gene: TRBJ2-7; abundance: -; d_gene: -; v_gene: TRBV5-6; CDR3aa: CASSPSGRWGEQYF; CDR3nt: TGTGCCAGCAGCCCATCCGGGAGATGGGGCGAGCAGTACTTC
j_gene: TRBJ1-2; abundance: -; d_gene: -; v_gene: TRBV5-4; CDR3aa: CASSLGQVPGYTF; CDR3nt: TGTGCCAGCAGCTTGGGGCAGGTGCCTGGCTACACCTTC
j_gene: TRBJ1-4; abundance: -; d_gene: -; v_gene: TRBV2; CDR3aa: CASTKILSTNEKLFF; CDR3nt: TGTGCCAGCACGAAAATCCTCTCAACTAATGAAAAACTGTTTTTT
j_gene: TRBJ2-7; abundance: few; d_gene: -; v_gene: TRBV5-1; CDR3aa: CASSLFDRTSYEQYF; CDR3nt: TGCGCCAGCAGCTTGTTCGACCGCACAAGCTACGAGCAGTACTTC
j_gene: TRBJ2-3; abundance: -; d_gene: -; v_gene: TRBV19; CDR3aa: CASSIRTDTQYF; CDR3nt: TGTGCCAGTAGTATACGCACAGATACGCAGTATTTT
j_gene: TRBJ2-7; abundance: -; d_gene: -; v_gene: TRBV5-8; CDR3aa: CASSFGRERKGQYF; CDR3nt: TGTGCCAGCAGCTTTGGCAGGGAACGTAAGGGGCAGTACTTC
j_gene: TRBJ1-3; abundance: -; d_gene: -; v_gene: TRBV4-1; CDR3aa: CASSRGGVSGNTIYF; CDR3nt: TGCGCCAGCAGCCGAGGGGGAGTCTCTGGAAACACCATATATTTT
j_gene: TRBJ2-3; abundance: -; d_gene: TRBD2; v_gene: TRBV4-1; CDR3aa: CASSRGGLAGIRRTDTQYF; CDR3nt: TGCGCCAGCAGCCGTGGGGGACTAGCGGGAATCAGACGCACAGATACGCAGTATTTT
j_gene: TRBJ2-1; abundance: -; d_gene: -; v_gene: TRBV5-1; CDR3aa: CASSLLPSGTQGNNEQFF; CDR3nt: TGCGCCAGCAGCTTGTTGCCTAGCGGAACCCAGGGGAACAATGAGCAGTTCTTC
j_gene: TRBJ2-7; abundance: -; d_gene: -; v_gene: TRBV5-1; CDR3aa: CASSLDYAYEQYF; CDR3nt: TGCGCCAGCAGCTTGGACTACGCCTACGAGCAGTACTTC
j_gene: TRBJ1-1; abundance: -; d_gene: -; v_gene: TRBV28; CDR3aa: CASNIGVLNTEAFF; CDR3nt: TGTGCCAGCAACATCGGGGTCTTAAACACTGAAGCTTTCTTT
j_gene: TRBJ2-7; abundance: -; d_gene: TRBD2; v_gene: TRBV7-2; CDR3aa: CASSLALTSGAYEQYF; CDR3nt: TGTGCCAGCAGCTTAGCTCTAACTAGCGGAGCGTACGAGCAGTACTTC
j_gene: TRBJ1-1; abundance: -; d_gene: -; v_gene: TRBV7-2; CDR3aa: CASSFGRRNTEAFF; CDR3nt: TGTGCCAGCAGCTTTGGCAGAAGGAACACTGAAGCTTTCTTT
j_gene: TRBJ1-4; abundance: -; d_gene: -; v_gene: TRBV6-5; CDR3aa: CASSYSTVRNEKLFF; CDR3nt: TGTGCCAGCAGTTACTCGACAGTTCGTAATGAAAAACTGTTTTTT
j_gene: TRBJ1-5; abundance: -; d_gene: -; v_gene: TRBV5-1; CDR3aa: CASSLTDSTLRPQHF; CDR3nt: TGCGCCAGCAGCCTTACGGACAGCACTCTGAGGCCCCAGCATTTT
j_gene: TRBJ2-3; abundance: -; d_gene: -; v_gene: TRBV6-6; CDR3aa: CASSSSINTDTQYF; CDR3nt: TGTGCCAGCAGTTCCAGTATTAACACAGATACGCAGTATTTT
j_gene: TRBJ2-1; abundance: -; d_gene: TRBD2; v_gene: TRBV7-7; CDR3aa: CASSSGTSGTNEQFF; CDR3nt: TGTGCTAGCAGCTCCGGGACTAGCGGGACCAATGAGCAGTTCTTC
j_gene: TRBJ2-7; abundance: -; d_gene: -; v_gene: TRBV28; CDR3aa: CASRVDSQVSEQYF; CDR3nt: TGTGCCAGCAGGGTGGACAGCCAGGTGAGCGAGCAGTACTTC
j_gene: TRBJ2-7; abundance: -; d_gene: TRBD2; v_gene: TRBV14; CDR3aa: CASSQGRGAGGGEQYF; CDR3nt: TGTGCCAGCAGCCAAGGACGCGGAGCGGGAGGTGGCGAGCAGTACTTC
j_gene: TRBJ1-5; abundance: -; d_gene: -; v_gene: TRBV28; CDR3aa: CASSSIRIQPQHF; CDR3nt: TGTGCCAGCAGTTCTATAAGGATTCAGCCCCAGCATTTT
j_gene: TRBJ1-1; abundance: -; d_gene: -; v_gene: TRBV2; CDR3aa: CASEGGLEAAEAFF; CDR3nt: TGTGCCAGCGAGGGGGGATTAGAGGCTGCTGAAGCTTTCTTT
j_gene: TRBJ1-2; abundance: few; d_gene: -; v_gene: TRBV5-6; CDR3aa: CASSLTGRGTGYTF; CDR3nt: TGTGCCAGCAGCTTGACAGGGAGGGGTACCGGCTACACCTTC
j_gene: TRBJ2-1; abundance: -; d_gene: TRBD2; v_gene: TRBV7-2; CDR3aa: CASSFVAGGLGRNEQFF; CDR3nt: TGTGCCAGCAGCTTTGTAGCGGGAGGGCTAGGGCGGAATGAGCAGTTCTTC
j_gene: TRBJ2-5; abundance: -; d_gene: TRBD1; v_gene: TRBV19; CDR3aa: CASSIGGTGEETQYF; CDR3nt: TGTGCCAGTAGTATCGGCGGGACAGGGGAAGAGACCCAGTACTTC
j_gene: TRBJ2-1; abundance: -; d_gene: -; v_gene: TRBV19; CDR3aa: CASRPPGSYNEQFF; CDR3nt: TGTGCCAGCCGCCCCCCGGGTTCCTACAATGAGCAGTTCTTC
j_gene: TRBJ2-7; abundance: -; d_gene: -; v_gene: TRBV27; CDR3aa: CASSFIMGALEQYF; CDR3nt: TGTGCCAGCAGTTTTATCATGGGGGCGCTCGAGCAGTACTTC
j_gene: TRBJ2-7; abundance: -; d_gene: TRBD1; v_gene: TRBV27; CDR3aa: CASSLNPTGGRGEQYF; CDR3nt: TGTGCCAGCAGCCTTAACCCGACAGGGGGCCGTGGCGAGCAGTACTTC
j_gene: TRBJ2-4; abundance: -; d_gene: -; v_gene: TRBV2; CDR3aa: CASSESETLAKNIQYF; CDR3nt: TGTGCCAGCAGTGAGTCTGAAACACTAGCCAAAAACATTCAGTACTTC